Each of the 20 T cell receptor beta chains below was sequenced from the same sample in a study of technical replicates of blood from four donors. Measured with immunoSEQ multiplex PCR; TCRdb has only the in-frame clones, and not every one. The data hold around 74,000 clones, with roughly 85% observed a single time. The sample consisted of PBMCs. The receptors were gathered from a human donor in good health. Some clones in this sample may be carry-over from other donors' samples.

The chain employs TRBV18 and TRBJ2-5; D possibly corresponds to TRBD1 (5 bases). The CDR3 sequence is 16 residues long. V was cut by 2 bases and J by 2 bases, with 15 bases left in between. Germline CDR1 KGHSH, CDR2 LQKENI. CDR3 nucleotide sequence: TGTGCCAGCTCACCAACAAGGGAAGGGGAACAAGAGACCCAGTACTTC. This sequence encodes CASSPTREGEQETQYF.

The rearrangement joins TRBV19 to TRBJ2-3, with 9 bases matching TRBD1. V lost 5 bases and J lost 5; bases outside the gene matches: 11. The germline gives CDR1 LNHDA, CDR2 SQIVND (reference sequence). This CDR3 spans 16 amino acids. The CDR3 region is CASSPGETGGRDTQYF. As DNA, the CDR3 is TGTGCCAGTAGTCCCGGAGAGACAGGGGGAAGAGATACGCAGTATTTT.

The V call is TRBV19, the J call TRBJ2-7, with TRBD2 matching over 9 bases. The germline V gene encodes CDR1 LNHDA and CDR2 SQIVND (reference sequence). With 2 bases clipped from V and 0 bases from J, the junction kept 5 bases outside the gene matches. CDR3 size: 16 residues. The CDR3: CASSISGGLSSYEQYF. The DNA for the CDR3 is TGTGCCAGTAGTATAAGCGGGGGGTTAAGCTCCTACGAGCAGTACTTC. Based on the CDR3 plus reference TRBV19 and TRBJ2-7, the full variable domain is DGGITQSPKYLFRKEGQNVTLSCEQNLNHDAMYWYRQDPGQGLRLIYYSQIVNDFQKGDIAEGYSVSREKKESFPLTVTSAQKNPTAFYLCASSISGGLSSYEQYFGPGTRLTVT.

In DNA form, the CDR3 reads TGCGCCAGCAGCCAAGATCAAGGGAGATACCCTAACTATGGCTACACCTTC. The encoded protein is CASSQDQGRYPNYGYTF. This rearrangement joins TRBV4-1 to TRBJ1-2, with no clear D. The CDR3 contains 17 residues. Germline values: CDR1 MGHRA, CDR2 YSYEKL. Trimming shortened V by 0 bases and J by 0 bases, and 14 bases separated the two germline ends.

CDR3 sequence (DNA): TGTGCCAGCAGCTTAGTGATTGGAGGCGAAGAGACCCAGTACTTC. Translating it yields CASSLVIGGEETQYF. The rearrangement joins TRBV7-8 to TRBJ2-5, with D perhaps matching TRBD2 (5 bases). Looked up from germline, CDR1 is SGHVS and CDR2 is FQNEAQ. The length of the CDR3 is 15 residues. Trimming shortened V by 1 base and J by 3 bases, and 12 bases separated the two germline ends.

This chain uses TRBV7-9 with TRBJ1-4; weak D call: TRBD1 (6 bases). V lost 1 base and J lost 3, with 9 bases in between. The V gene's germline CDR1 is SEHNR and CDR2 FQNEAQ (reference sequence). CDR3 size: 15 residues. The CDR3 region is CASSLGTVANEKLFF. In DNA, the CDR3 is TGTGCCAGCAGCTTAGGGACAGTTGCTAATGAAAAACTGTTTTTT.

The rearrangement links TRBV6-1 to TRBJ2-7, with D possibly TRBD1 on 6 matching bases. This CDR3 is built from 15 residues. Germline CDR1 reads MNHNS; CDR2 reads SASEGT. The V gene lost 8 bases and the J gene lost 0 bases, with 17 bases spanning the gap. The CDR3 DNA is TGTGCCAGCCGAATAGAAACGGGACACTCCTACGAGCAGTACTTC. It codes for CASRIETGHSYEQYF.

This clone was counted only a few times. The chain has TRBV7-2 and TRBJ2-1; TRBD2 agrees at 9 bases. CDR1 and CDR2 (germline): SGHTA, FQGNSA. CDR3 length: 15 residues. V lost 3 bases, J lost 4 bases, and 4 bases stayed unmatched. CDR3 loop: CASSFTSGLYNEQFF. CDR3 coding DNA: TGTGCCAGCAGCTTTACTAGCGGGTTATACAATGAGCAGTTCTTC.

The CDR3 sequence is CASSPRTSSDTQYF. The CDR3 region has the DNA TGTGCCAGCAGCCCGAGGACTAGTTCAGATACGCAGTATTTT. The chain employs TRBV5-4 and TRBJ2-3; 7 bases line up with TRBD2. Trimming removed 4 bases from V and 4 bases from J; junction bases left unmatched: 6. CDR3 length equals 14 residues. The germline CDR1 and CDR2 sequences are SGHNT and YYREEE (reference sequence).

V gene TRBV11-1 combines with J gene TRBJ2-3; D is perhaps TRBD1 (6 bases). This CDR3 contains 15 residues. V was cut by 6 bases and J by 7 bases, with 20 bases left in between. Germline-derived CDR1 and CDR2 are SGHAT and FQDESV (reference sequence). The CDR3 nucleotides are TGTGCCAGCAGTCACGGGACACGGATCTTTTATACGCAGTATTTT. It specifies CASSHGTRIFYTQYF.

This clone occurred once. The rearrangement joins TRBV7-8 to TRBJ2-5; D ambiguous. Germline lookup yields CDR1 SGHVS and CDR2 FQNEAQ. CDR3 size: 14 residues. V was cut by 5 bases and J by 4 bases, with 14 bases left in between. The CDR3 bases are TGTGCCAGCAGCGCTGGAGCCCGAGGAGAGACCCAGTACTTC. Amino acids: CASSAGARGETQYF.

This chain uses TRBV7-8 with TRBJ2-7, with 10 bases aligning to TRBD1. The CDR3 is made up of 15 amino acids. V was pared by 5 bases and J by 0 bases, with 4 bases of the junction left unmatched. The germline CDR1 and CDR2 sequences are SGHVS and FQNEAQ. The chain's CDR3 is CASSARDRGSYEQYF. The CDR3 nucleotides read TGTGCCAGCAGCGCCCGGGACAGGGGCTCCTACGAGCAGTACTTC.

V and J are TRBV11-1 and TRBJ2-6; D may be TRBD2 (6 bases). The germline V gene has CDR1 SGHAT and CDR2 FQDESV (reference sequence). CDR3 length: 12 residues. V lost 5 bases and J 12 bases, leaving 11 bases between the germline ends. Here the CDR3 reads CASSAGLSVLTF. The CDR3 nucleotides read TGTGCCAGCAGCGCGGGACTCAGCGTCCTGACTTTC. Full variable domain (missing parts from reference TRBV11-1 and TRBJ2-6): EAEVAQSPRYKITEKSQAVAFWCDPISGHATLYWYRQILGQGPELLVQFQDESVVDDSQLPKDRFSAERLKGVDSTLKIQPAELGDSAMYLCASSAGLSVLTFGAGSRLTVL.

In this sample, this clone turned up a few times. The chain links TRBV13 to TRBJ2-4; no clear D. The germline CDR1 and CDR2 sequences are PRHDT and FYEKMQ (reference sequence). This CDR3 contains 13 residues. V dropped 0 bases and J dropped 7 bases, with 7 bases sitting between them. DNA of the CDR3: TGTGCCAGCAGCTTAGGCCGTCCGAACATTCAGTACTTC. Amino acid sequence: CASSLGRPNIQYF.

This CDR3 reads CASSQDRVNYEQYF. For the CDR3, the DNA is TGCGCCAGCAGCCAAGACAGGGTAAACTACGAGCAGTACTTC. The rearrangement uses TRBV4-3 and TRBJ2-7; a weak D match, TRBD1 (5 bases). This CDR3 is 14 amino acids long. CDR1 and CDR2 (germline): LGHNA, YSLEER. Between the trimmed V and J ends, which lost 0 bases and 3 bases, there was a span of 9 bases.

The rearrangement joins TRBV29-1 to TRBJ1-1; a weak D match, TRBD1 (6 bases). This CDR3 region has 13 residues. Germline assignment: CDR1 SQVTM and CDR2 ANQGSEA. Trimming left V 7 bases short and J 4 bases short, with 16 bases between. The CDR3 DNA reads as TGCAGCGCGTGTCAGGGGTCCGGCACTGAAGCTTTCTTT. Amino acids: CSACQGSGTEAFF.

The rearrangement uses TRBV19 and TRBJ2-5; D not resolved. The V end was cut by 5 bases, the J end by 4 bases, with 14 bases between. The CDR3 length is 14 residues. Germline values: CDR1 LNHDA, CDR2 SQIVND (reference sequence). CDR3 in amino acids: CASSPRPNGETQYF. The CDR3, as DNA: TGTGCCAGTAGTCCCCGCCCGAACGGAGAGACCCAGTACTTC.

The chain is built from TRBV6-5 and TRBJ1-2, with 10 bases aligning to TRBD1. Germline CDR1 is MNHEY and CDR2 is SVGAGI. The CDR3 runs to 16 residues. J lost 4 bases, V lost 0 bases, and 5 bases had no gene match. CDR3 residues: CASSYSTGGSGYGYTF. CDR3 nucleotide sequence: TGTGCCAGCAGTTACTCGACAGGGGGCTCAGGCTATGGCTACACCTTC.

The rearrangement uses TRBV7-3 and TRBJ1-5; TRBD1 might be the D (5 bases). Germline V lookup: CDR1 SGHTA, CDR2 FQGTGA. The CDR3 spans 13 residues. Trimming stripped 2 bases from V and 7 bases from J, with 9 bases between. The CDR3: CASSLFKGQPQHF. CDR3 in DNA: TGTGCCAGCAGCTTATTTAAGGGGCAGCCCCAGCATTTT. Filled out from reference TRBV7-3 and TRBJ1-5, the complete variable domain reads GAGVSQTPSNKVTEKGKYVELRCDPISGHTALYWYRQSLGQGPEFLIYFQGTGAADDSGLPNDRFFAVRPEGSVSTLKIQRTERGDSAVYLCASSLFKGQPQHFGDGTRLSIL.

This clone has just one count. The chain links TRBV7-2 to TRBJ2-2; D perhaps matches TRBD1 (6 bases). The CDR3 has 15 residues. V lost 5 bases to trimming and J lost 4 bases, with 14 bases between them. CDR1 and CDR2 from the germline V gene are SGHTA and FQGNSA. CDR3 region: CASSPVRGSTGELFF. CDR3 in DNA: TGTGCCAGCAGCCCGGTCAGGGGTAGCACCGGGGAGCTGTTTTTT.